The 27 T cell receptor beta chains below were found in one sample sequenced in a study of cytomegalovirus exposure and HLA in healthy donors. The PCR ran on 60 Vbeta and 13 Jbeta primers. The protocol was immunoSEQ multiplex PCR, while the TCRdb copy is restricted to in-frame clones and leaves out a portion. The repertoire has about 150,000 clones, around 74% of them found once; the top ten carry about 1.3%. Sequences were obtained from PBMCs. The receptor set was obtained from a man younger than 35 in good health and CMV-seronegative.

The chain combines TRBV6-5 with TRBJ1-1; TRBD1 might be the D (6 bases). The CDR3 loop spans 14 amino acids. V was shortened by 6 bases and J by 2 bases, with 13 bases between the two germline ends. Germline V gene data show CDR1 as MNHEY and CDR2 as SVGAGI. CDR3 residues: CASRDSWENTEAFF. The DNA for the CDR3 is TGTGCCAGCAGGGACAGCTGGGAAAACACTGAAGCTTTCTTT.

This clone showed up just once. The chain uses TRBV13 and TRBJ1-5, with D unclear. Deletions cut 4 bases from V and 7 bases from J, with 20 bases between. This CDR3 has 16 residues. The germline V gene encodes CDR1 PRHDT and CDR2 FYEKMQ (reference sequence). The CDR3 here is CASSSTRAGFKQPQHF. The CDR3 DNA follows: TGTGCCAGCAGCTCAACACGGGCGGGGTTCAAGCAGCCCCAGCATTTT. Looking up the rest from reference TRBV13 and TRBJ1-5 gives the full variable domain: AAGVIQSPRHLIKEKRETATLKCYPIPRHDTVYWYQQGPGQDPQFLISFYEKMQSDKGSIPDRFSAQQFSDYHSELNMSSLELGDSALYFCASSSTRAGFKQPQHFGDGTRLSIL.

This clone was counted between two and nine times. The chain recombines TRBV7-9 with TRBJ1-1; D might be TRBD1 (5 bases). In germline, CDR1 is SEHNR, CDR2 FQNEAQ (reference sequence). Trimming took off 0 bases at V and 5 bases at J, with 16 bases between the two ends. This CDR3 contains 16 residues. The DNA for the CDR3 is TGTGCCAGCAGCTTAGCGGGCGGGGGGATGGAGACTGAAGCTTTCTTT. It translates to CASSLAGGGMETEAFF.

The chain joins TRBV7-8 to TRBJ2-5, with a weak D call TRBD1 (6 bases). The length of the CDR3 is 14 residues. Germline loops: CDR1 SGHVS, CDR2 FQNEAQ. The germline V and J ends were trimmed by 3 bases and 2 bases, with 10 bases remaining between them. DNA for the CDR3: TGTGCCAGCAGCTTTACAGGGTCACAAGAGACCCAGTACTTC. Protein: CASSFTGSQETQYF.

The chain links TRBV7-9 to TRBJ1-5; D possibly corresponds to TRBD1 (5 bases). Trimming pared 5 bases from V and 12 bases from J, leaving 17 bases between. This CDR3 region has 13 residues. In germline, CDR1 is SEHNR, CDR2 FQNEAQ (reference sequence). The chain's CDR3 is CASSAVGGNFQHF. CDR3 nucleotides: TGTGCCAGCAGCGCCGTCGGGGGGAACTTCCAGCATTTT.

The V gene is TRBV27, the J gene TRBJ1-5; D may be TRBD1 (5 bases). The germline gives CDR1 MNHEY, CDR2 SMNVEV (reference sequence). V lost 0 bases, J lost 4 bases, and 16 bases lay in between. The CDR3 covers 17 residues. CDR3 DNA: TGTGCCAGCAGTTTATCCCCTTTCCCACAGGAAAATCAGCCCCAGCATTTT. Translating it yields CASSLSPFPQENQPQHF.

This rearrangement joins TRBV6-1 to TRBJ2-3; 11 positions agree with TRBD2. With V trimmed by 10 bases and J by 2 bases, 8 bases remained unmatched. CDR1 MNHNS and CDR2 SASEGT come from the germline V gene. This CDR3 has 15 residues. CDR3 loop: CAIRPGLAVTDTQYF. Written as DNA, the CDR3 is TGTGCCATCAGACCGGGACTAGCGGTCACAGATACGCAGTATTTT.

The V and J genes are TRBV5-4 and TRBJ2-2; 7 bases fit TRBD2. The CDR3 runs 15 residues. The V segment lost 6 bases and the J segment 0 bases; nucleotides outside the gene matches: 5. Germline V gene data show CDR1 as SGHNT and CDR2 as YYREEE (reference sequence). The CDR3 DNA sequence: TGTGCCAGCACCCCCGGGGGGTCGAACACCGGGGAGCTGTTTTTT. It is translated as CASTPGGSNTGELFF.

V usage is TRBV2 and J usage is TRBJ2-5; 13 nucleotides line up with TRBD2. Per the germline V gene, CDR1 is SNHLY and CDR2 is FYNNEI. V shed 8 bases and J 0 bases; nucleotides not matched to a gene: 6. This CDR3 has 16 residues. For the CDR3, the DNA is TGTGCCAGCGTGAGGGGACTAGCGGGGTACCAAGAGACCCAGTACTTC. Translated, it gives CASVRGLAGYQETQYF.

This chain links TRBV9 with TRBJ1-3; D is uncertain. CDR3 length: 16 residues. Germline V gene data show CDR1 as SGDLS and CDR2 as YYNGEE. The germline V and J ends were trimmed by 0 bases and 2 bases, with 12 bases remaining between them. The CDR3 is CASSVAGSTTGNTIYF. Here the CDR3 DNA reads TGTGCCAGCAGCGTAGCGGGGTCCACAACTGGAAACACCATATATTTT.

This clone was counted a few times. V is TRBV18 and J is TRBJ2-5; maybe TRBD2 (6 bases). The J call may be in error: the DNA end matches TRBJ2-7 better. The germline V gene encodes CDR1 KGHSH and CDR2 LQKENI. CDR3 size: 14 residues. In DNA form, the CDR3 reads TGTGCCAGCTCACTTCGCGGGACGTCCACCGAGCAGTACTTC. Protein sequence: CASSLRGTSTEQYF.

In its sample, this clone was seen a few times. The J gene is TRBJ1-5, the V gene TRBV19, with 9 bases aligning to TRBD1. CDR3 size: 16 residues. V lost 2 bases to trimming and J lost 6 bases; unmatched junction nucleotides: 8. Germline V gives CDR1 LNHDA, CDR2 SQIVND (reference sequence). CDR3 bases: TGTGCCAGTAGTATACAGACAGGGGGAGGTACTCAGCCCCAGCATTTT. This encodes CASSIQTGGGTQPQHF.

The chain couples TRBV9 to TRBJ2-7; tentatively, D is TRBD2 (6 bases). The V gene lost 4 bases and the J gene lost 3 bases, with 17 bases spanning the gap. The V gene's germline CDR1 is SGDLS and CDR2 YYNGEE. There are 15 residues in the CDR3. CDR3 DNA: TGTGCCAGCAGCCTGCTCGCGGGGAACTTCTACGAGCAGTACTTC. This encodes CASSLLAGNFYEQYF.

The rearrangement links TRBV7-2 to TRBJ1-2; tentatively, D is TRBD1 (5 bases). Germline CDR1 SGHTA, CDR2 FQGNSA. Trimming cost V 2 bases and J 5 bases, with 15 bases left between them. This CDR3 comprises 15 residues. The DNA for the CDR3 is TGTGCCAGCAGCTTAAACCAAGGTCAGGGATATGGCTACACCTTC. Translation gives CASSLNQGQGYGYTF.

This chain joins TRBV10-3 and TRBJ1-1, with TRBD1 matching over 8 bases. Germline V CDR1 and CDR2: ENHRY, SYGVKD. J gave up 0 bases and V 6 bases, and 6 bases lay outside the gene matches. The length of the CDR3 is 15 residues. The CDR3 is CAISPTGGMNTEAFF. CDR3 bases: TGTGCCATCAGCCCCACAGGGGGGATGAACACTGAAGCTTTCTTT.

This clone was counted only a few times. The chain uses TRBV5-1 and TRBJ2-7, with D perhaps TRBD2 (6 bases). V gave up 6 bases and J gave up 3 bases, with 16 bases separating them. The CDR3 contains 14 residues. Germline-derived CDR1 and CDR2 are SGHRS and YFSETQ. The CDR3 region is CASTLEGSGYEQYF. The CDR3 region has the DNA TGCGCCAGCACCCTGGAGGGGTCTGGCTACGAGCAGTACTTC.

This rearrangement joins TRBV27 to TRBJ2-3, with a tentative D call TRBD1 (6 bases). The ends were cut back, 7 bases at V and 1 base at J, with 9 bases in the middle. Germline V lookup: CDR1 MNHEY, CDR2 SMNVEV (reference sequence). This CDR3 has 13 amino acids. For the CDR3, the DNA is TGTGCCAGCAACAGACAGGGCACAGATACGCAGTATTTT. Translated, it gives CASNRQGTDTQYF.

This sequence joins TRBV18 and TRBJ1-1, with D uncertain. Between the trimmed V and J ends, which lost 4 bases and 0 bases, there was a span of 6 bases. Germline loops: CDR1 KGHSH, CDR2 LQKENI. This CDR3 has 13 amino acids. For the CDR3, the DNA is TGTGCCAGCTCACTAAATATGAACACTGAAGCTTTCTTT. Translating it yields CASSLNMNTEAFF.

The chain is built from TRBV4-1 and TRBJ2-7, with 8 bases matching TRBD1. There are 16 residues in the CDR3. The J segment lost 3 bases and the V segment lost 2 bases, leaving 9 bases of the junction unmatched. Germline V gene sequence: CDR1 MGHRA, CDR2 YSYEKL. The chain's CDR3 is CASSQTLDRGLYEQYF. The CDR3 coding sequence is TGCGCCAGCAGCCAAACCCTAGACAGGGGACTCTACGAGCAGTACTTC.

The chain is built from TRBV7-6 and TRBJ2-1; D is unresolved. V gave up 4 bases and J gave up 7 bases, with 14 bases separating them. Germline CDR1 SGHVS, CDR2 FNYEAQ. The CDR3 runs 14 residues. The CDR3 loop reads CASSSRPSRNEQFF. The CDR3 DNA sequence: TGTGCCAGCAGCTCGCGTCCCTCCCGGAATGAGCAGTTCTTC. The full variable domain, with the rest looked up from reference TRBV7-6 and TRBJ2-1, is GAGVSQSPRYKVTKRGQDVALRCDPISGHVSLYWYRQALGQGPEFLTYFNYEAQQDKSGLPNDRFSAERPEGSISTLTIQRTEQRDSAMYRCASSSRPSRNEQFFGPGTRLTVL.

The rearrangement links TRBV25-1 to TRBJ2-1; 10 bases fit TRBD2. Trimming cost V 2 bases and J 7 bases; bases outside gene matches: 5. Per the germline V gene, CDR1 is MGHDK and CDR2 is SYGVNS. The CDR3 is 15 residues long. The CDR3 sequence is CASSEVAGGVNEQFF. DNA of the CDR3: TGTGCCAGCAGTGAAGTAGCGGGAGGTGTGAATGAGCAGTTCTTC.

CDR3 nucleotides: TGCGCCACCTCGTACCGGACTAGCGGCTCAGATACGCAGTATTTT. It codes for CATSYRTSGSDTQYF. J is TRBJ2-3 and V is TRBV5-1; TRBD2 aligns across 10 bases. Germline CDR1 and CDR2: SGHRS and YFSETQ. The V and J ends lost 9 bases and 4 bases, in that order; junction bases with no gene match: 11. There are 15 residues in the CDR3. Full variable domain (rest looked up from reference TRBV5-1 and TRBJ2-3): KAGVTQTPRYLIKTRGQQVTLSCSPISGHRSVSWYQQTPGQGLQFLFEYFSETQRNKGNFPGRFSGRQFSNSRSEMNVSTLELGDSALYLCATSYRTSGSDTQYFGPGTRLTVL.

CDR3 protein: CASSATGWGTEAFF. DNA for the CDR3: TGTGCCAGCAGTGCGACAGGGTGGGGCACTGAAGCTTTCTTT. The chain employs TRBV27 and TRBJ1-1; 7 bases map to TRBD1. This CDR3 is built from 14 residues. The V segment lost 5 bases and the J segment 4 bases; nucleotides outside the gene matches: 7. Germline loops: CDR1 MNHEY, CDR2 SMNVEV (reference sequence).

The chain joins TRBV7-2 to TRBJ2-3; no definite D call. Deletions cut 5 bases from V and 0 bases from J, with 3 bases between. In germline, CDR1 is SGHTA, CDR2 FQGNSA. This CDR3 has 12 amino acids. The CDR3 region is CASSLSTDTQYF. CDR3 coding DNA: TGTGCCAGCAGCCTTAGCACAGATACGCAGTATTTT.

This sequence joins TRBV11-2 and TRBJ1-1, with 7 bases lining up with TRBD1. The V and J ends lost 5 bases and 1 base, in that order; junction bases with no gene match: 7. The germline gives CDR1 SGHAT, CDR2 FQNNGV. The CDR3 runs 15 residues. CDR3: CASSRGGAGNTEAFF. CDR3 nucleotides: TGTGCCAGCAGCCGAGGGGGCGCGGGGAACACTGAAGCTTTCTTT.

This rearrangement joins TRBV19 to TRBJ2-3; 7 bases align to TRBD2. Unmatched junction bases numbered 6, after V lost 1 base and J lost 5 bases. The germline CDR1 and CDR2 sequences are LNHDA and SQIVND (reference sequence). The CDR3 is made up of 15 amino acids. In DNA form, the CDR3 reads TGTGCCAGTAGTATAGGCGGGAGAGGTGGAGATACGCAGTATTTT. It yields the protein CASSIGGRGGDTQYF.

The rearrangement uses TRBV6-5 and TRBJ2-7, with a possible D match to TRBD1 (6 bases). Germline lookup yields CDR1 MNHEY and CDR2 SVGAGI. The CDR3 covers 15 residues. Trimming cost V 6 bases and J 0 bases, with 15 bases left between them. For the CDR3, the DNA is TGTGCCAGCAGGCGAGACAGGTCCGACTCCTACGAGCAGTACTTC. Residues: CASRRDRSDSYEQYF.